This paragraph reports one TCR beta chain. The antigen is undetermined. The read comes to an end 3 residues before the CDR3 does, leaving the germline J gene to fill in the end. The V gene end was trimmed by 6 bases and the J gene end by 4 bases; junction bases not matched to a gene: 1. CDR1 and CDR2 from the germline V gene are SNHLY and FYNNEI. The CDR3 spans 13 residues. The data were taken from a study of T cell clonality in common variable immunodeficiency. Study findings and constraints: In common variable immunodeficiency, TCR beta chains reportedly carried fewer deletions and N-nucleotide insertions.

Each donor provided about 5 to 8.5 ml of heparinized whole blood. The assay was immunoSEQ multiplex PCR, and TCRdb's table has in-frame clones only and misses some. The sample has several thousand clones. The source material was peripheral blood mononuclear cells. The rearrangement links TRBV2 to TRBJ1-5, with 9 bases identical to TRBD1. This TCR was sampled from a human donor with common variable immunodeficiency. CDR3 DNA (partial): TGTGCCAGCAGAGGGACAGGGAATCAGCCC. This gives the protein CASRGTGNQP. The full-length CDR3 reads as CASRGTGNQPQHF.